These 5 T cell receptor beta chains were all obtained from the same sample, sequenced in a study of T cells of healthy individuals. TCRdb re-derived calls from the 5' RACE reads in MiXCR, one entry per CDR3 protein. The profile shows 55,000 to 65,000 distinct CDR3 sequences, 16% of them singletons. The receptors were sampled from a human donor in good health.

The rearrangement uses TRBV20-1 and TRBJ2-3; D uncertain. Per germline, CDR1 DFQATT and CDR2 SNEGSKA (reference sequence). This CDR3 has 15 amino acids. V was pared by 6 bases and J by 1 base, with 17 bases between. CDR3 DNA sequence: TGCAGTGCGGGTAACGTCGCCGGAGGCACAGATACGCAGTATTTT. It translates to CSAGNVAGGTDTQYF.

This chain joins TRBV30 and TRBJ1-3; D call uncertain. This CDR3 contains 12 residues. Per the germline V gene, CDR1 is GTSNPN and CDR2 is SVGIG (reference sequence). V gave up 3 bases and J gave up 4 bases, with 7 bases separating them. As DNA, the CDR3 is TGTGCCTGGAGCAAGTCCGGAAACACCATATATTTT. Its protein is CAWSKSGNTIYF.

The chain couples TRBV4-1 to TRBJ2-5; perhaps D is TRBD1 or TRBD2 (5 bases each). Looked up from germline, CDR1 is MGHRA and CDR2 is YSYEKL. CDR3 length equals 15 residues. Deletions cut 0 bases from V and 5 bases from J, with 13 bases between. The CDR3 nucleotides read TGCGCCAGCAGCCAAGAGGGAACTAGGGGTGAGACCCAGTACTTC. Protein: CASSQEGTRGETQYF.

The chain uses TRBV7-9 and TRBJ2-5; TRBD2 matches 7 bases. The CDR3 covers 15 residues. Trimming cost V 5 bases and J 2 bases; bases outside gene matches: 8. The V gene's germline CDR1 is SEHNR and CDR2 FQNEAQ (reference sequence). This CDR3 reads CASSLEREPQETQYF. Here the CDR3 DNA reads TGTGCCAGCAGCCTCGAGCGGGAACCTCAAGAGACCCAGTACTTC.

The chain uses TRBV18 and TRBJ1-2; D remains unclear. Germline V lookup: CDR1 KGHSH, CDR2 LQKENI. The V gene lost 2 bases and the J gene lost 6 bases, with 19 bases spanning the gap. This CDR3 spans 16 amino acids. CDR3 sequence (DNA): TGTGCCAGCTCACCATTAAGCAAAGGTCCGGGGAATGGCTACACCTTC. This codes for CASSPLSKGPGNGYTF.